This TCR beta chain came from a study of blood T cell repertoires in COVID-19 (dated by TCRdb to about 2020). Study-level background: Collaborator samples came from the United States, Italy and Spain and covered acute and convalescent phases of COVID-19. The material from the prospective study consisted of cDNA or gDNA derived from T cells, B-cell-depleted T cells, or PBMCs. Deeply sampled blood TCRbeta repertoires from subjects exposed to, actively infected with, or recovered from COVID-19 were included in the dataset. The repertoires were released in a freely available public database intended as a resource for research on the immune response to SARS-CoV-2. Samples were obtained from the ongoing ImmuneRACE study (first 160 participants) and from about 1,300 subjects provided by 6 global collaborators. A de-identified subject ID, COVID-19 status, age in years and sex were almost always included in the sample metadata. Where available, HLA class I and class II types were obtained from metadata supplied by the sample provider rather than from assay-based typing.

Whole blood was collected in K2EDTA tubes by collaborating institutions according to the institutions' own protocols. For TCRbeta analysis, collaborator samples were shipped as frozen whole blood, as isolated PBMCs, or as DNA extracted from either sample type. The germline V gene (reference sequence) yields WNHNN for CDR1 and SYGVQD for CDR2. The germline V and J ends show losses of 11 bases and 6 bases respectively, and no gene match explains 17 bases of the junction. The CDR3, cysteine through phenylalanine, is 15 amino acids long. Solely the CDR3 DNA is kept, with 45 bases framed from the first base. A remark on this clone: Which antigen it targets is not known. Per-base qualities were not stored, and no clone one base away is much larger.

TCRbeta CDR3 regions were amplified from genomic DNA by means of the immunoSEQ Assay, a bias-controlled multiplex PCR. As for the authors' bioinformatics: Nucleated cell counts per sample were estimated from amplification of reference gene primers within the assay. Sequence reads were collapsed and filtered to measure the absolute abundance of every unique TCRbeta CDR3 rearrangement. For each sample, productive Simpson clonality was calculated as the square root of Simpson's diversity index across productive rearrangements. What TCRdb holds here is the immuneACCESS table cut down to in-frame rearrangements. Part of the clones is not present; checked against another copy, under half of the missing clones reflect an unresolved V gene, and the others are unexplained. Clone size and the V and J calls come from that table; the DNA yielded D and trimming. The sample data list roughly 81,000 clones, and around 86% of these were observed just once. Of the sample, 2% to 2.5% is held by the ten largest clones.

Broader findings and caveats from the paper: The quantity of clinical and demographic metadata differed by source and by participant and was supplied without curation.

The sequence joins TRBV10-1 to TRBJ2-5, with TRBD2 matching 8 junction bases. The receptor comes from a woman aged 70 to 79 with acute or convalescent COVID-19. Material: peripheral blood. The nucleotide sequence reads as follows: TGCGCCGGGAACGATAGTCGGGGGGGCCGTCAGACCCAGTACTTC. Translation gives CAGNDSRGGRQTQYF.